Described below is a single T cell receptor beta chain sequence and its context. The same CDR3 also results from other DNA sequences found in this sample. The source of the sample is a study of shared clonotypes between healthy human individuals. Data came from immunoSEQ multiplex PCR; TCRdb stores just in-frame clones and leaves some out. The table records about 2 million clones, roughly 94% of them present only once. The germline gives CDR1 SGHRS, CDR2 YFSETQ. This CDR3 has 16 amino acids. V dropped 4 bases and J dropped 5; count of bases not matched to a gene: 9. The chain employs TRBV5-1 and TRBJ2-3, with 11 bases matching TRBD2. Sequenced sample: naive CD4+ T cells sorted from blood. Documented subset: CD45RA+ positively selected. The clonotype comes from a man aged 18 to 29 in good health. CDR3 nucleotide sequence: TGCGCCAGCAGCCCCGGGCTAGCGGGGGGAGGAGATACGCAGTATTTT. This translates into CASSPGLAGGGDTQYF.